This T cell receptor beta chain originates from a study of blood T cell repertoires in COVID-19. Study-wide background: Samples taken during acute and convalescent COVID-19 were collected in the United States, Italy and Spain. Sample material is recorded as cDNA or gDNA derived from T cells, B-cell-depleted T cells, or PBMCs.

Source study methods: Counts of nucleated cells, estimated from reference gene primer amplification, were obtained. The assay was immunoSEQ multiplex PCR, and TCRdb's table has in-frame clones only and misses some. The D gene and trimming were derived from the DNA, and the V and J assignments and clone size from that table. The sample consists of roughly 100,000 clones, 82% of them appearing once. The sequence came from a man aged 65 to 85 with acute or convalescent COVID-19. Sequences were obtained from peripheral blood.

The CDR3: CASSLAQGGNYGYTF. DNA of the CDR3: TGTGCCAGCAGCTTAGCACAGGGGGGGAACTATGGCTACACCTTC. The V call is TRBV7-8, the J call TRBJ1-2; 8 nucleotides agree with TRBD1. The CDR3 loop spans 15 amino acids. Germline V gene data show CDR1 as SGHVS and CDR2 as FQNEAQ. V was clipped by 0 bases and J by 2 bases; unmatched bases: 2.